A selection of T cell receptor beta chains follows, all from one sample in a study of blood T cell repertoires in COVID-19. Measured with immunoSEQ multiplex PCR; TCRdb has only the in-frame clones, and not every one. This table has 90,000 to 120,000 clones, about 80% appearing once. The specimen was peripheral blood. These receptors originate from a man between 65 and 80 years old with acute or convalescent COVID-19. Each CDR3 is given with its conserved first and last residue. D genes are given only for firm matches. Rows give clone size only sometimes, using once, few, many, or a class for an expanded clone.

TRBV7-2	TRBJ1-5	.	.	CASSSRDTLGNQPQHF	TGTGCCAGCAGCTCACGGGACACCTTGGGCAATCAGCCCCAGCATTTT
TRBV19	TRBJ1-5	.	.	CASSIGRGSNQPQHF	TGTGCCAGTAGTATAGGGAGGGGTAGCAATCAGCCCCAGCATTTT
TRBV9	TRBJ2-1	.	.	CASNGGAGFGYEQFF	TGTGCCAGCAACGGTGGTGCGGGCTTTGGTTATGAGCAGTTCTTC
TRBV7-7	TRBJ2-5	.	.	CASSLAYFDRKQETQYF	TGTGCCAGCAGCTTAGCGTACTTTGACAGGAAGCAAGAGACCCAGTACTTC
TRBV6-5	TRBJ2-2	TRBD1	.	CASNPTGATGELFF	TGTGCCAGCAATCCGACAGGGGCCACCGGGGAGCTGTTTTTT
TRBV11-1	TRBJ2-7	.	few	CASSSDRTSGEQYF	TGTGCCAGCAGCAGTGACAGGACTAGTGGTGAGCAGTACTTC
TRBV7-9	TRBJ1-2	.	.	CASSPRGPNYGYTF	TGTGCCAGCAGCCCACGTGGGCCGAACTATGGCTACACCTTC
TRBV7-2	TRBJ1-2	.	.	CASSLPGSNYGYTF	TGTGCCAGCAGCTTACCAGGGTCTAACTATGGCTACACCTTC
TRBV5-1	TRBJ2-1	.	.	CASSWQGVSYNEQFF	TGCGCCAGCAGCTGGCAGGGTGTCTCCTACAATGAGCAGTTCTTC
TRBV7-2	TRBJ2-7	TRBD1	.	CASSLVGTGSLYEQYF	TGTGCCAGCAGCTTAGTAGGGACAGGAAGCCTCTACGAGCAGTACTTC
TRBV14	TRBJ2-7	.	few	CASSQNLDTAYEQYF	TGTGCCAGCAGCCAAAATCTGGACACCGCCTACGAGCAGTACTTC
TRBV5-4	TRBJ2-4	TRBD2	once	CASSSTGGLSKNIQYF	TGTGCCAGCAGCTCGACGGGGGGGCTGAGCAAAAACATTCAGTACTTC
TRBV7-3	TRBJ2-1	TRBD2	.	CASSPSSAGGEQFF	TGTGCCAGCAGCCCATCGTCGGCGGGGGGAGAGCAGTTCTTC
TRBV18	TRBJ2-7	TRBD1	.	CASSPRPGQESYEQYF	TGTGCCAGCTCACCACGACCGGGACAGGAGAGCTACGAGCAGTACTTC
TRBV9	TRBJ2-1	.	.	CASSVLQGLFYNEQFF	TGTGCCAGCAGCGTACTCCAGGGGCTATTTTACAATGAGCAGTTCTTC
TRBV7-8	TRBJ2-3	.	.	CASSLAEVQSDTQYF	TGTGCCAGCAGCTTAGCGGAGGTACAGTCAGATACGCAGTATTTT
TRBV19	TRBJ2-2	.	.	CASSMPQGGMNTGELFF	TGTGCCAGTAGTATGCCCCAGGGCGGGATGAACACCGGGGAGCTGTTTTTT
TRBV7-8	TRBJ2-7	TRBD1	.	CASSLRQGIYEQYF	TGTGCCAGCAGCTTAAGACAGGGAATCTACGAGCAGTACTTC
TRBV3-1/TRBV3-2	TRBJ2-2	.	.	CASSQDGTYRGELFF	TGTGCCAGCAGCCAAGATGGGACTTACAGGGGGGAGCTGTTTTTT
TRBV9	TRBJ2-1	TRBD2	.	CASSVVGLGLEQFF	TGTGCCAGCAGCGTAGTCGGACTAGGCCTTGAGCAGTTCTTC
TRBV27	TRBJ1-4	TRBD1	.	CASSSLGQSNEKLFF	TGTGCCAGCAGTTCCCTGGGACAGTCTAATGAAAAACTGTTTTTT
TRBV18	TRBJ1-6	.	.	CASSGGVAFNSPLHF	TGTGCCAGCTCAGGGGGCGTTGCATTTAATTCACCCCTCCACTTT
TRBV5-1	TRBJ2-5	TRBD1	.	CASSRTGGDQETQYF	TGCGCCAGCAGCCGGACAGGGGGGGATCAAGAGACCCAGTACTTC
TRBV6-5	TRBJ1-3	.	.	CASKPGANGNTIYF	TGTGCCAGCAAACCAGGGGCCAATGGAAACACCATATATTTT
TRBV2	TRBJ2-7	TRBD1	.	CASSSPGQGVWAAYEQYF	TGTGCCAGCAGTTCTCCGGGACAGGGGGTTTGGGCCGCCTACGAGCAGTACTTC
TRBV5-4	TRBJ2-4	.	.	CASSTQGGGAKNIQYF	TGTGCCAGCAGCACCCAAGGGGGGGGAGCCAAAAACATTCAGTACTTC
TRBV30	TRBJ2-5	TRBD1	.	CAWSVGEGAYQETQYF	TGTGCCTGGAGTGTCGGAGAGGGGGCTTACCAAGAGACCCAGTACTTC
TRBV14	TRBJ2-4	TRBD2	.	CASSRSGGVGNIQYF	TGTGCCAGCAGCCGCAGCGGGGGAGTGGGTAACATTCAGTACTTC
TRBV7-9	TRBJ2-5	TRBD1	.	CASIGEGTGGQETQYF	TGTGCCAGCATTGGGGAGGGGACAGGGGGCCAAGAGACCCAGTACTTC
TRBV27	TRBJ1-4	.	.	CASSLLGGTNEKLFF	TGTGCCAGCAGTTTACTAGGGGGAACTAATGAAAAACTGTTTTTT
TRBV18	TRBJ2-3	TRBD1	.	CASSLGQAGDTQYF	TGTGCCAGCTCACTGGGACAGGCGGGAGATACGCAGTATTTT
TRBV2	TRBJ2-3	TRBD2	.	CASSEASGGADTQYF	TGTGCCAGCAGTGAAGCTAGCGGGGGGGCGGATACGCAGTATTTT
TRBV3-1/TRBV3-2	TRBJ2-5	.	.	CASSQDLSGKETQYF	TGTGCCAGCAGCCAAGATTTAAGCGGCAAAGAGACCCAGTACTTC
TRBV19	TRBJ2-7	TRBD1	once	CASSSPRSGQRLLEQYF	TGTGCCAGTAGTTCCCCTCGTTCGGGACAGAGACTGTTGGAGCAGTACTTC
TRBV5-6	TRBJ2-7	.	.	CASSPDSSRSYYEQYF	TGTGCCAGCAGCCCGGACAGCTCCCGTTCCTACTACGAGCAGTACTTC
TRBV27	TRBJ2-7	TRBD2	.	CASSELAGGSYEQYF	TGTGCCAGCAGCGAACTAGCGGGGGGATCTTACGAGCAGTACTTC
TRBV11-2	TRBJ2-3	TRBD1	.	CASSLGDRGWADTQYF	TGTGCCAGCAGCTTAGGGGACAGGGGATGGGCAGATACGCAGTATTTT
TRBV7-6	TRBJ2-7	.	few	CASSLDIEGVQYF	TGTGCCAGCAGCTTAGATATCGAGGGTGTGCAGTACTTC
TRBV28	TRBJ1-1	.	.	CASSLGGGGEAFF	TGTGCCAGCAGTTTGGGGGGGGGCGGTGAAGCTTTCTTT
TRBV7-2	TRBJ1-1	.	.	CASSLIGAGTEAFF	TGTGCCAGCAGCTTGATAGGAGCGGGGACTGAAGCTTTCTTT
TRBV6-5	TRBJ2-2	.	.	CACCAVAANTGELFF	TGTGCCTGCTGCGCGGTAGCGGCGAACACCGGGGAGCTGTTTTTT
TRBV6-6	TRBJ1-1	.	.	CASSYSLNTEAFF	TGTGCCAGCAGTTACTCCTTGAACACTGAAGCTTTCTTT
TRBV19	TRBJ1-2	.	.	CASSIGASYSGYTF	TGTGCCAGTAGTATTGGGGCATCTTACTCTGGCTACACCTTC
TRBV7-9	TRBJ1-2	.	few	CASSLGGTTYGYTF	TGTGCCAGCAGCTTAGGGGGGACTACCTATGGCTACACCTTC
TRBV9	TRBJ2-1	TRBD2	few	CASTSGNYNEQFF	TGTGCCAGCACTAGCGGGAACTACAATGAGCAGTTCTTC
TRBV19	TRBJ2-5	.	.	CASKELVEAETQYF	TGTGCCAGTAAGGAACTCGTCGAGGCGGAGACCCAGTACTTC
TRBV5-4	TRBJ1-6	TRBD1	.	CASSLPGTVESPLHF	TGTGCCAGCAGCTTACCCGGGACAGTAGAATCACCCCTCCACTTT
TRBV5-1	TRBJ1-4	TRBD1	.	CASSMTGGTNEKLFF	TGCGCCAGCAGCATGACAGGGGGAACTAATGAAAAACTGTTTTTT
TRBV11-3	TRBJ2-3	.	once	CASSLDYTDTQYF	TGTGCCAGCAGCTTAGACTACACAGATACGCAGTATTTT
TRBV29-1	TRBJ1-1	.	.	CSAYKWGGNTEAFF	TGCAGCGCGTACAAGTGGGGGGGAAACACTGAAGCTTTCTTT
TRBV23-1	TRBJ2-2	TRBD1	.	CASRGQGSNTGELFF	TGCGCCAGCAGGGGACAGGGTTCGAACACCGGGGAGCTGTTTTTT
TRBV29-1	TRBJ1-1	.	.	CSVEAGGTEAFF	TGCAGCGTTGAAGCCGGAGGAACTGAAGCTTTCTTT
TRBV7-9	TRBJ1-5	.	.	CAPPGGNQPQHF	TGTGCCCCACCGGGAGGTAATCAGCCCCAGCATTTT
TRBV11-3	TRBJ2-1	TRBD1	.	CASSLGDRGSDEQFF	TGTGCCAGCAGCTTAGGGGACAGGGGTTCAGATGAGCAGTTCTTC
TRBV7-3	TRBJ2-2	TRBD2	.	CASSRETSITGELFF	TGTGCCAGCAGCCGCGAGACTAGCATCACCGGGGAGCTGTTTTTT
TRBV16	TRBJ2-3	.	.	CASSLAGLSTDTQYF	TGTGCCAGCAGCCTGGCGGGACTGTCAACAGATACGCAGTATTTT
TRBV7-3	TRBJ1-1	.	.	CATKRDPMNTEAFF	TGTGCCACCAAGCGGGACCCAATGAACACTGAAGCTTTCTTT
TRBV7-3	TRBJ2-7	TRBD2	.	CASSLGGGAYEQYF	TGCGCCAGCAGCCTCGGCGGGGGGGCCTACGAGCAGTACTTC